These T cell receptor beta chains were read from a single sample in a study of T cells in Graves' hyperthyroidism and ophthalmopathy. TCRdb processed the multiplex PCR reads anew with MiXCR; each CDR3 protein has one entry. Here the sample spans 650,000 to 850,000 distinct CDR3 sequences, approximately 18% being singletons. Source material: blood. These receptor sequences come from a woman between 45 and 60 years old with Graves' hyperthyroidism that later progressed to Graves' ophthalmopathy. Each CDR3 is given with its conserved first and last residue. A D gene is named only where the DNA matches it firmly. Some rows have no size entry. The others give once, few or many, or a class for an expanded clone.

.	TRBJ2-5	many	TRBV20-1	CSARDPAGRVLQETQYF	TGCAGTGCTAGAGATCCCGCTGGCAGAGTTCTACAAGAGACCCAGTACTTC
.	TRBJ2-2	.	TRBV7-9	CASSLGTGDAGELFF	TGTGCCAGCAGCTTAGGGACGGGAGACGCCGGGGAGCTGTTTTTT
.	TRBJ1-6	.	TRBV20-1	CSAAGTLNSPLHF	TGCAGTGCCGCCGGGACCCTTAATTCACCCCTCCACTTT
TRBD2	TRBJ2-7	many	TRBV7-2	CASSSYQAGGINEQYF	TGTGCCAGCAGCTCGTACCAAGCGGGGGGTATCAACGAGCAGTACTTC
TRBD1	TRBJ1-1	.	TRBV29-1	CSVGLTGGVDTEAFF	TGCAGCGTTGGGCTGACAGGGGGCGTTGACACTGAAGCTTTCTTT
.	TRBJ2-1	.	TRBV20-1	CSARVGYNEQFF	TGCAGTGCTAGGGTCGGGTACAATGAGCAGTTCTTC
.	TRBJ2-7	.	TRBV7-8	CASSSPLIARGRYEQYF	TGTGCCAGCAGCTCCCCCTTAATCGCCCGGGGAAGGTACGAGCAGTACTTC
.	TRBJ1-5	many	TRBV5-1	CASSSRTKRLHNQPQHF	TGCGCCAGCAGCTCGCGGACAAAAAGGCTGCACAATCAGCCCCAGCATTTT
.	TRBJ1-4	many	TRBV4-1	CASSPGLGGLTNEKLFF	TGCGCCAGCAGCCCTGGCTTAGGAGGCCTAACTAATGAAAAACTGTTTTTT
.	TRBJ1-1	many	TRBV5-1	CASSPRSPGTEAFF	TGCGCCAGCAGCCCCAGGTCGCCCGGCACTGAAGCTTTCTTT
.	TRBJ1-2	.	TRBV4-1	CASSQDRGGHGYTF	TGCGCCAGCAGCCAAGATCGCGGGGGCCATGGCTACACCTTC
.	TRBJ2-3	many	TRBV2	CASNGAGWTDTQYF	TGTGCCAGCAACGGCGCAGGGTGGACAGATACGCAGTATTTT
.	TRBJ2-2	few	TRBV10-3	CAISIDTGELFF	TGTGCCATCAGTATCGACACCGGGGAGCTGTTTTTT
.	TRBJ1-4	.	TRBV7-9	CASRVSGVDEKLFF	TGTGCCAGCAGGGTATCGGGGGTAGACGAAAAACTGTTTTTT
.	TRBJ1-5	many	TRBV7-9	CASSLVGSNQPQHF	TGTGCCAGCAGCTTAGTGGGTAGCAATCAGCCCCAGCATTTT
.	TRBJ1-1	.	TRBV7-9	CASSLAWETRPEAFF	TGTGCCAGCAGCTTAGCGTGGGAGACAAGGCCTGAAGCTTTCTTT
.	TRBJ2-1	many	TRBV11-2	CASSFRGGLNEQFF	TGTGCCAGCAGCTTTAGAGGAGGGTTGAATGAGCAGTTCTTC
TRBD2	TRBJ2-3	many	TRBV5-1	CASSLQGLADTDTQYF	TGCGCCAGCAGCTTACAGGGACTAGCGGACACAGATACGCAGTATTTT
.	TRBJ1-2	.	TRBV6-1	CASSEALGRAGYGYTF	TGTGCCAGCAGTGAAGCATTGGGGAGAGCGGGGTATGGCTACACCTTC
TRBD2	TRBJ2-2	.	TRBV20-1	CSARGGLGTATGELFF	TGCAGTGCTAGGGGGGGACTAGGAACGGCCACCGGGGAGCTGTTTTTT
.	TRBJ2-3	.	TRBV7-2	CASSFPAQTPQYF	TGTGCCAGCAGCTTCCCTGCCCAGACCCCGCAGTATTTT
.	TRBJ1-5	many	TRBV3-1	CASSQGGHSNQPQHF	TGTGCCAGCAGCCAAGGGGGACATAGCAATCAGCCCCAGCATTTT
.	TRBJ1-1	many	TRBV12-3/TRBV12-4	CASSSARGTEAFF	TGTGCCAGCAGTTCTGCTAGGGGGACTGAAGCTTTCTTT
.	TRBJ2-3	many	TRBV2	CASSEQARGPTDTQYF	TGTGCCAGCAGTGAACAGGCGCGGGGACCCACGGATACGCAGTATTTT
.	TRBJ2-5	.	TRBV20-1	CSEAGTTIETQYF	TGCAGTGAAGCCGGGACCACTATAGAGACCCAGTACTTC
TRBD1	TRBJ1-2	once	TRBV19	CASRSDRMFYGYTF	TGTGCCAGTAGATCGGACAGGATGTTCTATGGCTACACCTTC
TRBD1	TRBJ1-4	.	TRBV6-1	CASSEDRGRRKLFF	TGTGCCAGCAGTGAAGACAGGGGGCGAAGAAAACTGTTTTTT
TRBD1	TRBJ1-2	.	TRBV19	CASSDDRDANYGYTF	TGTGCCAGTAGCGATGACAGGGACGCTAACTATGGCTACACCTTC
TRBD1	TRBJ1-5	.	TRBV7-8	CASSPDRGRRNQPQHF	TGTGCCAGCAGCCCAGACAGGGGCAGGCGCAATCAGCCCCAGCATTTT
.	TRBJ1-1	many	TRBV6-2/TRBV6-3	CASSYSGWTGMATEAFF	TGTGCCAGCAGTTACTCAGGCTGGACCGGTATGGCCACTGAAGCTTTCTTT
TRBD2	TRBJ2-5	many	TRBV3-1	CASSHERTSGRQETQYF	TGTGCCAGCAGCCACGAGAGGACTAGCGGGCGCCAAGAGACCCAGTACTTC
.	TRBJ2-1	many	TRBV5-6	CASSLRLPSSYNEQFF	TGTGCCAGCAGCTTGCGGCTACCCAGCTCCTACAATGAGCAGTTCTTC
.	TRBJ2-7	many	TRBV11-2	CASSAPTPKGYEQYF	TGTGCCAGCAGCGCCCCGACTCCAAAAGGTTACGAGCAGTACTTC
TRBD1	TRBJ1-2	few	TRBV20-1	CSAGQGAHHGYTF	TGCAGTGCTGGACAGGGGGCGCATCATGGCTACACCTTC